This entry describes one T cell receptor (beta chain). Its target is not known. Unfractionated whole blood served as the source for total RNA extraction. The library labeled individual cDNA molecules by adding unique molecular identifiers to them. Via MiXCR, TCRdb re-called the 5' RACE reads, giving one row per CDR3 protein. The sample lists 70,000 to 85,000 distinct CDR3 sequences, less than 20% seen once, with under 7.5% in the top ten. The CDR3 covers 16 residues. With 4 bases clipped from V and 2 bases from J, the junction kept 9 bases outside the gene matches. Germline V CDR1 and CDR2: SGHTA, FQGNSA. The data were obtained in a study of human T cells and chemical hapten exposure. In the study overall: TCR yields per sample varied mostly from small pooled library volume differences.

General study results and limits: The number of TCRs over 1 in 1000 frequency stayed unchanged after DPC.

The rearrangement links TRBV7-2 to TRBJ2-3; TRBD2 agrees at 7 bases. This TCR was recovered from a female donor in good health. The CDR3: CASSSRRGSATDTQYF. The CDR3 DNA follows: TGTGCCAGCAGCTCCCGGCGGGGGAGTGCCACAGATACGCAGTATTTT.